A selection of T cell receptor beta chains follows, all from one sample in a study of blood T cell repertoires in COVID-19. Some clones are missing from TCRdb's copy, which holds only in-frame ones; the method was immunoSEQ multiplex PCR. This table holds about 89,000 clones, just under 85% found once. The specimen was peripheral blood. The receptors were sampled from a man aged 70 or older with acute or convalescent COVID-19. Each CDR3 is given with its conserved first and last residue. A D gene is named only where the DNA matches it firmly. Expanded clones get a size class; other rows say once, few or many, or leave the size out.

CDR3 length: 14; clone size: -; V gene: TRBV30; D gene: TRBD1; J gene: TRBJ1-2; CDR3 protein: CAWSGTGGPTGYTF; CDR3 DNA: TGTGCCTGGAGCGGTACAGGGGGACCCACTGGCTACACCTTC
CDR3 length: 15; clone size: once; V gene: TRBV27; D gene: -; J gene: TRBJ2-3; CDR3 protein: CASSLNGPRGDTQYF; CDR3 DNA: TGTGCCAGCAGTTTAAACGGACCGCGGGGAGATACGCAGTATTTT
CDR3 length: 14; clone size: -; V gene: TRBV6-2/TRBV6-3; D gene: -; J gene: TRBJ2-7; CDR3 protein: CASSSGLGPYEQYF; CDR3 DNA: TGTGCCAGCAGTTCGGGACTGGGCCCCTACGAGCAGTACTTC
CDR3 length: 15; clone size: once; V gene: TRBV10-3; D gene: -; J gene: TRBJ2-1; CDR3 protein: CAISEYAGPLGEQFF; CDR3 DNA: TGTGCCATCAGTGAGTATGCGGGGCCCCTCGGTGAGCAGTTCTTC
CDR3 length: 15; clone size: -; V gene: TRBV19; D gene: -; J gene: TRBJ2-7; CDR3 protein: CASSSTGRGLRLWYF; CDR3 DNA: TGTGCCAGTAGTTCTACCGGGAGGGGGCTTCGGTTGTGGTACTTC
CDR3 length: 15; clone size: -; V gene: TRBV7-2; D gene: TRBD2; J gene: TRBJ2-2; CDR3 protein: CASSLVSLAAGELFF; CDR3 DNA: TGTGCCAGCAGCTTAGTTAGTCTAGCGGCCGGGGAGCTGTTTTTT
CDR3 length: 16; clone size: -; V gene: TRBV3-1/TRBV3-2; D gene: -; J gene: TRBJ2-7; CDR3 protein: CASSQDPGQIIYEQYF; CDR3 DNA: TGTGCCAGCAGCCAAGATCCCGGACAGATCATTTACGAGCAGTACTTC
CDR3 length: 16; clone size: -; V gene: TRBV7-2; D gene: -; J gene: TRBJ2-1; CDR3 protein: CASSLLGGNSYNEQFF; CDR3 DNA: TGTGCCAGCAGTCTCTTAGGCGGTAACTCCTACAATGAGCAGTTCTTC
CDR3 length: 15; clone size: -; V gene: TRBV24-1; D gene: TRBD1; J gene: TRBJ2-1; CDR3 protein: CATSETGGINNEQFF; CDR3 DNA: TGTGCCACCAGTGAAACAGGGGGGATAAACAATGAGCAGTTCTTC
CDR3 length: 15; clone size: -; V gene: TRBV5-1; D gene: -; J gene: TRBJ2-3; CDR3 protein: CASSFTILRTDTQYF; CDR3 DNA: TGCGCCAGCAGTTTCACTATCTTGCGGACAGATACGCAGTATTTT
CDR3 length: 14; clone size: -; V gene: TRBV9; D gene: -; J gene: TRBJ1-2; CDR3 protein: CASSPGEGNYGYTF; CDR3 DNA: TGTGCCAGCAGCCCTGGGGAGGGAAACTATGGCTACACCTTC
CDR3 length: 13; clone size: -; V gene: TRBV27; D gene: -; J gene: TRBJ1-1; CDR3 protein: CASSFGTNTEAFF; CDR3 DNA: TGTGCCAGCAGTTTCGGTACGAACACTGAAGCTTTCTTT
CDR3 length: 16; clone size: -; V gene: TRBV10-3; D gene: -; J gene: TRBJ1-2; CDR3 protein: CAISAPGGQLSTGYTF; CDR3 DNA: TGTGCCATCAGTGCCCCAGGCGGACAGCTTAGTACCGGCTACACCTTC
CDR3 length: 15; clone size: few; V gene: TRBV6-5; D gene: -; J gene: TRBJ1-5; CDR3 protein: CASSLGGDANQPQHF; CDR3 DNA: TGTGCCAGCAGTCTGGGGGGGGACGCCAATCAGCCCCAGCATTTT
CDR3 length: 14; clone size: -; V gene: TRBV7-3; D gene: TRBD1; J gene: TRBJ1-2; CDR3 protein: CASGPGGSNYGYTF; CDR3 DNA: TGTGCCAGCGGCCCAGGGGGCTCTAACTATGGCTACACCTTC
CDR3 length: 17; clone size: -; V gene: TRBV28; D gene: -; J gene: TRBJ2-1; CDR3 protein: CASSLLNRRFELNEQFF; CDR3 DNA: TGTGCCAGCAGTTTATTAAATCGGAGGTTCGAACTCAATGAGCAGTTCTTC
CDR3 length: 18; clone size: -; V gene: TRBV7-2; D gene: TRBD2; J gene: TRBJ2-3; CDR3 protein: CASSPMPTSGASTDTQYF; CDR3 DNA: TGTGCCAGCAGCCCCATGCCTACTAGCGGGGCTAGCACAGATACGCAGTATTTT
CDR3 length: 17; clone size: once; V gene: TRBV19; D gene: -; J gene: TRBJ1-1; CDR3 protein: CASSTRGTYRGNTEAFF; CDR3 DNA: TGTGCCAGTAGTACCCGAGGGACATACAGAGGGAACACTGAAGCTTTCTTT
CDR3 length: 16; clone size: -; V gene: TRBV24-1; D gene: TRBD2; J gene: TRBJ2-7; CDR3 protein: CATSDPGTSGSYEQYF; CDR3 DNA: TGTGCCACCAGTGATCCTGGGACTAGCGGGAGCTACGAGCAGTACTTC
CDR3 length: 14; clone size: -; V gene: TRBV6-5; D gene: -; J gene: TRBJ1-1; CDR3 protein: CASLFSQGVTEAFF; CDR3 DNA: TGTGCCAGCCTTTTTTCACAGGGAGTCACTGAAGCTTTCTTT
CDR3 length: 15; clone size: few; V gene: TRBV5-1; D gene: -; J gene: TRBJ1-6; CDR3 protein: CASRIAAGERSPLHF; CDR3 DNA: TGCGCCAGCAGAATCGCGGCCGGGGAGAGGTCACCCCTCCACTTT
CDR3 length: 16; clone size: -; V gene: TRBV5-8; D gene: TRBD2; J gene: TRBJ2-3; CDR3 protein: CASSQHAGGTTDTQYF; CDR3 DNA: TGTGCCAGCAGCCAGCATGCGGGGGGTACCACAGATACGCAGTATTTT
CDR3 length: 12; clone size: once; V gene: TRBV6-5; D gene: -; J gene: TRBJ1-2; CDR3 protein: CASSPRGTGYTF; CDR3 DNA: TGTGCCAGCAGTCCGCGAGGCACTGGCTACACCTTC
CDR3 length: 13; clone size: -; V gene: TRBV30; D gene: TRBD1; J gene: TRBJ1-1; CDR3 protein: CAWAEGAATEAFF; CDR3 DNA: TGTGCCTGGGCCGAGGGGGCTGCCACTGAAGCTTTCTTT
CDR3 length: 15; clone size: -; V gene: TRBV9; D gene: -; J gene: TRBJ2-1; CDR3 protein: CASSVGGSTYNEQFF; CDR3 DNA: TGTGCCAGCAGCGTTGGGGGCTCGACCTACAATGAGCAGTTCTTC
CDR3 length: 14; clone size: -; V gene: TRBV7-8; D gene: -; J gene: TRBJ1-1; CDR3 protein: CASSLVTGSTEAFF; CDR3 DNA: TGTGCCAGCAGCTTAGTTACGGGGAGCACTGAAGCTTTCTTT
CDR3 length: 17; clone size: -; V gene: TRBV24-1; D gene: TRBD2; J gene: TRBJ2-7; CDR3 protein: CATSETSGRGVRDEQYF; CDR3 DNA: TGTGCCACCAGTGAGACTAGCGGGAGGGGCGTTCGAGACGAGCAGTACTTC
CDR3 length: 12; clone size: -; V gene: TRBV19; D gene: -; J gene: TRBJ1-1; CDR3 protein: CAILLIPLEAFF; CDR3 DNA: TGTGCCATCCTTCTGATCCCCCTAGAAGCTTTCTTT
CDR3 length: 14; clone size: -; V gene: TRBV6-6; D gene: TRBD1; J gene: TRBJ2-7; CDR3 protein: CAYSPGQGNYEQYF; CDR3 DNA: TGTGCCTATTCTCCGGGACAGGGAAATTACGAGCAGTACTTC
CDR3 length: 15; clone size: -; V gene: TRBV6-6; D gene: TRBD2; J gene: TRBJ2-3; CDR3 protein: CASSYSRGGMDTQYF; CDR3 DNA: TGTGCCAGCAGTTACTCCCGGGGGGGTATGGATACGCAGTATTTT
CDR3 length: 14; clone size: -; V gene: TRBV28; D gene: -; J gene: TRBJ1-6; CDR3 protein: CASTLVPEYSPLHF; CDR3 DNA: TGTGCCAGCACCCTCGTCCCGGAGTATTCACCCCTCCACTTT
CDR3 length: 16; clone size: -; V gene: TRBV2; D gene: -; J gene: TRBJ1-5; CDR3 protein: CASRQDRRSLNQPQHF; CDR3 DNA: TGTGCCAGCAGGCAGGATCGCCGATCGCTTAATCAGCCCCAGCATTTT
CDR3 length: 15; clone size: -; V gene: TRBV11-1; D gene: -; J gene: TRBJ2-3; CDR3 protein: CASSARTRRADTQYF; CDR3 DNA: TGTGCCAGCAGCGCCCGGACCCGGCGGGCCGATACGCAGTATTTT
CDR3 length: 17; clone size: once; V gene: TRBV5-5; D gene: TRBD2; J gene: TRBJ2-7; CDR3 protein: CASSLAFQGLSTYEQYF; CDR3 DNA: TGTGCCAGCAGCTTGGCGTTCCAGGGACTATCTACATACGAGCAGTACTTC
CDR3 length: 18; clone size: -; V gene: TRBV18; D gene: TRBD1; J gene: TRBJ1-1; CDR3 protein: CASSPVSSGGIWDTEAFF; CDR3 DNA: TGTGCCAGCTCACCAGTTTCTTCAGGGGGTATATGGGACACTGAAGCTTTCTTT
CDR3 length: 15; clone size: -; V gene: TRBV6-1; D gene: -; J gene: TRBJ1-1; CDR3 protein: CASSELWGRGTEAFF; CDR3 DNA: TGTGCCAGCAGTGAGTTGTGGGGCAGGGGCACTGAAGCTTTCTTT
CDR3 length: 15; clone size: once; V gene: TRBV29-1; D gene: TRBD2; J gene: TRBJ2-7; CDR3 protein: CSVHGGDSGIGEQYF; CDR3 DNA: TGCAGCGTTCACGGCGGAGATAGCGGGATTGGCGAGCAGTACTTC
CDR3 length: 16; clone size: -; V gene: TRBV3-1/TRBV3-2; D gene: -; J gene: TRBJ1-6; CDR3 protein: CASSQEAVIYNSPLHF; CDR3 DNA: TGTGCCAGCAGCCAAGAGGCGGTTATCTATAATTCACCCCTCCACTTT
CDR3 length: 17; clone size: once; V gene: TRBV18; D gene: -; J gene: TRBJ1-3; CDR3 protein: CASSPPGGGATGNTIYF; CDR3 DNA: TGTGCCAGCTCACCCCCGGGCGGGGGGGCAACTGGAAACACCATATATTTT
CDR3 length: 13; clone size: once; V gene: TRBV3-1/TRBV3-2; D gene: -; J gene: TRBJ1-2; CDR3 protein: CASSQGALYGYTF; CDR3 DNA: TGTGCCAGCAGCCAAGGTGCGCTCTATGGCTACACCTTC
CDR3 length: 13; clone size: -; V gene: TRBV29-1; D gene: -; J gene: TRBJ1-4; CDR3 protein: CSVAGEHNEKLFF; CDR3 DNA: TGCAGCGTTGCGGGTGAACATAATGAAAAACTGTTTTTT
CDR3 length: 15; clone size: -; V gene: TRBV7-3; D gene: -; J gene: TRBJ1-5; CDR3 protein: CASSLDGRVFQPQHF; CDR3 DNA: TGTGCCAGCAGCTTAGATGGCAGGGTTTTTCAGCCCCAGCATTTT
CDR3 length: 15; clone size: -; V gene: TRBV27; D gene: -; J gene: TRBJ1-5; CDR3 protein: CASSLGGWSNQPQHF; CDR3 DNA: TGTGCCAGCAGTTTAGGGGGGTGGAGCAATCAGCCCCAGCATTTT
CDR3 length: 18; clone size: -; V gene: TRBV2; D gene: TRBD1; J gene: TRBJ1-3; CDR3 protein: CASSELGDRGIRENTIYF; CDR3 DNA: TGTGCCAGCAGTGAGCTTGGAGACAGGGGAATACGAGAAAACACCATATATTTT
CDR3 length: 15; clone size: few; V gene: TRBV5-4; D gene: TRBD1; J gene: TRBJ1-1; CDR3 protein: CASSPPRQGNTEAFF; CDR3 DNA: TGTGCCAGCAGCCCACCCCGACAGGGGAACACTGAAGCTTTCTTT
CDR3 length: 13; clone size: -; V gene: TRBV7-2; D gene: -; J gene: TRBJ1-2; CDR3 protein: CASSPQGAYGYTF; CDR3 DNA: TGTGCCAGCAGCCCACAAGGGGCATATGGCTACACCTTC